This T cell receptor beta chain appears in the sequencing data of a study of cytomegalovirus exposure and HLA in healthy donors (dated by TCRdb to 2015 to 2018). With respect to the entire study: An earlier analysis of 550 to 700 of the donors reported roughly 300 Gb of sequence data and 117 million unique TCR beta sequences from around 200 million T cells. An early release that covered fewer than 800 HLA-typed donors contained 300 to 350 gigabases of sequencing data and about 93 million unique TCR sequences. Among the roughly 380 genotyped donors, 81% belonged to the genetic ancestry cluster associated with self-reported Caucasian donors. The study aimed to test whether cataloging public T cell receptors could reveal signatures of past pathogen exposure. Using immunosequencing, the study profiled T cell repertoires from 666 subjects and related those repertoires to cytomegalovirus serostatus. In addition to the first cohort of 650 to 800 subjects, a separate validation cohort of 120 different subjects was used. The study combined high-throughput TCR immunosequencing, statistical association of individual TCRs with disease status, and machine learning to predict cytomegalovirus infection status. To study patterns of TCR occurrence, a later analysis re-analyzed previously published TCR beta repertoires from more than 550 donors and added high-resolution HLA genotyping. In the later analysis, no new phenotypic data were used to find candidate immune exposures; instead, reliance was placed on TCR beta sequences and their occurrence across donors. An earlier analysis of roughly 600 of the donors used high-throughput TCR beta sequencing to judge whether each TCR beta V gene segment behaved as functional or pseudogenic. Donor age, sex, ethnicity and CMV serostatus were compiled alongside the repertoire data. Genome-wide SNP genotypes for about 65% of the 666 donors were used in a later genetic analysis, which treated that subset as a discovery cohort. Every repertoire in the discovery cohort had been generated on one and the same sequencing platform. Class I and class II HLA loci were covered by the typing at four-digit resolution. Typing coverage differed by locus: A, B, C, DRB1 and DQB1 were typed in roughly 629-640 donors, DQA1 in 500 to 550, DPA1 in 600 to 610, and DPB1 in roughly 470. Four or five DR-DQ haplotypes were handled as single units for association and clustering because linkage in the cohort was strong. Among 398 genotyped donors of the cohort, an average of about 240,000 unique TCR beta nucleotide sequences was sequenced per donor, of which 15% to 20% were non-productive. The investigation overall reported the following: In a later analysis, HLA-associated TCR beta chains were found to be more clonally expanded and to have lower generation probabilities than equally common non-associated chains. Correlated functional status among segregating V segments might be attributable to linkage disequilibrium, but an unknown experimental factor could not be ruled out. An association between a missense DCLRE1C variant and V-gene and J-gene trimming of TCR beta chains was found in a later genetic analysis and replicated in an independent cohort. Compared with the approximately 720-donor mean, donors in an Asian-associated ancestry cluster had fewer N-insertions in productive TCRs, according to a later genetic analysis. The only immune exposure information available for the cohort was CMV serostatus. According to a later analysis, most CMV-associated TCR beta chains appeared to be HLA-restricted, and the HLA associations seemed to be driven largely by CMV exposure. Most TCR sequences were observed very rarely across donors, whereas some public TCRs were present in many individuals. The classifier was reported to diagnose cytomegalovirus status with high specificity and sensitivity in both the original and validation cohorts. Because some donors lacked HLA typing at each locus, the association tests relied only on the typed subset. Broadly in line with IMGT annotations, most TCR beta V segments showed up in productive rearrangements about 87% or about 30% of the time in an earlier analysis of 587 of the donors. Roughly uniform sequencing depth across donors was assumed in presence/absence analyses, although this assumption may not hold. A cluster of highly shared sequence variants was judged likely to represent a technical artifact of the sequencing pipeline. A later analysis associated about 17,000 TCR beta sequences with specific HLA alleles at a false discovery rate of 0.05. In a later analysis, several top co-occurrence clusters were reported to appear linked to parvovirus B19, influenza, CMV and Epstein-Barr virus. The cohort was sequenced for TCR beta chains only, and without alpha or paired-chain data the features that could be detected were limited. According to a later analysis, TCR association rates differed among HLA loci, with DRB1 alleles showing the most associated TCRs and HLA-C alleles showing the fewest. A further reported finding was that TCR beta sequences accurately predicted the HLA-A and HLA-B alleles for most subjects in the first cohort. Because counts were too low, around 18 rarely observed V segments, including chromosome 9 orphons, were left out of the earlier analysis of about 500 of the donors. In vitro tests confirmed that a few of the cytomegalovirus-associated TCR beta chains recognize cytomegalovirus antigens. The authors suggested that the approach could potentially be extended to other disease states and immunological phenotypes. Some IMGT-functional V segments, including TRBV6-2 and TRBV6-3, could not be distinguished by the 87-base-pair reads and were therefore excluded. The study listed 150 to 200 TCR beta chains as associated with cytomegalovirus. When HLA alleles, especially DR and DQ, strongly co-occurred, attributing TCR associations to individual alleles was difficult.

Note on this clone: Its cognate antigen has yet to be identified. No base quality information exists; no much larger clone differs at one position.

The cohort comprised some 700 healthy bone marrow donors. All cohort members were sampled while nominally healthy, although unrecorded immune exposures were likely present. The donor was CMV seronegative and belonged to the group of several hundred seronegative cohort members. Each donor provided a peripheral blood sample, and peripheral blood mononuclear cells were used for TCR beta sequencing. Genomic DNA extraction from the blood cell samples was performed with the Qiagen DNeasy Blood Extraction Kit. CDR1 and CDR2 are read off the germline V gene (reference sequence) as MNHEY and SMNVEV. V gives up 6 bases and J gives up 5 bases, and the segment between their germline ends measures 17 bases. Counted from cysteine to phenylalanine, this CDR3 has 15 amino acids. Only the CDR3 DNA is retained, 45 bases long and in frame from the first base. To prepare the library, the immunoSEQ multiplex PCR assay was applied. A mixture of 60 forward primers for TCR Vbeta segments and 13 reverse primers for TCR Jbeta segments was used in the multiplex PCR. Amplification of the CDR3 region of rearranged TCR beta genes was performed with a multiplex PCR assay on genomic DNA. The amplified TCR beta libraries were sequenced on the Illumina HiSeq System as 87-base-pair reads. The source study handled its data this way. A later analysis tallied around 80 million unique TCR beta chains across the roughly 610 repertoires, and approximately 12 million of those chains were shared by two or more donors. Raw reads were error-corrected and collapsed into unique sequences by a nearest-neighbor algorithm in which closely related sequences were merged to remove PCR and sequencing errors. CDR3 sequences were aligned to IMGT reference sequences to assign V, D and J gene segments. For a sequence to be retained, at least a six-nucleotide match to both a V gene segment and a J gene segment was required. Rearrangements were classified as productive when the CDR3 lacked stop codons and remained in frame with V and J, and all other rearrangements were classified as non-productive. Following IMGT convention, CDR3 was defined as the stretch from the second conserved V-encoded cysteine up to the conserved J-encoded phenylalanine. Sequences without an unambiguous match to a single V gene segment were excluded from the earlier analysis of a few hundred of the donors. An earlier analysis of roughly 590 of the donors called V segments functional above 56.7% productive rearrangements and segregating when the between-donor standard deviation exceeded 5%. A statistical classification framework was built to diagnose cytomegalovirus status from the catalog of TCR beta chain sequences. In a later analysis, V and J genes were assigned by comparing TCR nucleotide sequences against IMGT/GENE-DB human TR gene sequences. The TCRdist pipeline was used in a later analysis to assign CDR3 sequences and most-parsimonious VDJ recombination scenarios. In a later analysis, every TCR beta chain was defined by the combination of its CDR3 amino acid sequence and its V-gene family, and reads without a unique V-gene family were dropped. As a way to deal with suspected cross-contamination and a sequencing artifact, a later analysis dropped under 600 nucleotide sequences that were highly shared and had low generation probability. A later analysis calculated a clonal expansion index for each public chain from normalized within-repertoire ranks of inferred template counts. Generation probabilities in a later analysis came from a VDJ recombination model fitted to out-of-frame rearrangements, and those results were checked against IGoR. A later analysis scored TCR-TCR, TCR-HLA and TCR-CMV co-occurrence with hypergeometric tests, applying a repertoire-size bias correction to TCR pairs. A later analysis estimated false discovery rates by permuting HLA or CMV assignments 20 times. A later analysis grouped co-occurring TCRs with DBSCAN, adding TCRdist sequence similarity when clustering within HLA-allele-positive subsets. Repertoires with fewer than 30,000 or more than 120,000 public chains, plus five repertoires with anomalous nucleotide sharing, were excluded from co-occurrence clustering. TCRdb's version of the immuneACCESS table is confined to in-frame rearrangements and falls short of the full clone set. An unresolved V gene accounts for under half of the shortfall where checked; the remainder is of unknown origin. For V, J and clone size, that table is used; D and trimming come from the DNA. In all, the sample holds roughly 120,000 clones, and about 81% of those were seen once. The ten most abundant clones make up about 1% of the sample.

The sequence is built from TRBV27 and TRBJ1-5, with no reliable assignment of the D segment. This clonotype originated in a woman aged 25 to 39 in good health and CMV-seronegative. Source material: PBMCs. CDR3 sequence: CASRQTAVGYQPQHF. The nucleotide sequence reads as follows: TGTGCCAGCAGACAAACAGCGGTGGGATATCAGCCCCAGCATTTT.